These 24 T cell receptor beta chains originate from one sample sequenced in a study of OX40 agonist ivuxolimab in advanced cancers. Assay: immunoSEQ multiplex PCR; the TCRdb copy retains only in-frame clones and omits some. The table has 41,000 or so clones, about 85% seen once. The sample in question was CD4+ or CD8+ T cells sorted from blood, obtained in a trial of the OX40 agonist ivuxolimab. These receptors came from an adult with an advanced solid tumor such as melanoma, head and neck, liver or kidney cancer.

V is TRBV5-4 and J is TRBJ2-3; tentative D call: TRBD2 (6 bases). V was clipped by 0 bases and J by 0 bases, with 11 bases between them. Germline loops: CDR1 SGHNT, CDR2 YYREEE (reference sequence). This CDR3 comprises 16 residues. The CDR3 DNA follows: TGTGCCAGCAGCTTGGCCCGCGGGGCTAGCACAGATACGCAGTATTTT. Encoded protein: CASSLARGASTDTQYF.

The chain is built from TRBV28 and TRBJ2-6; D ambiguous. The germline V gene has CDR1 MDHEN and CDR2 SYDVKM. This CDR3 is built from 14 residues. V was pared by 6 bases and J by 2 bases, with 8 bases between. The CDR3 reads CASRSGAGANVLTF. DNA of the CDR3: TGTGCCAGCAGGTCCGGTGCTGGGGCCAACGTCCTGACTTTC.

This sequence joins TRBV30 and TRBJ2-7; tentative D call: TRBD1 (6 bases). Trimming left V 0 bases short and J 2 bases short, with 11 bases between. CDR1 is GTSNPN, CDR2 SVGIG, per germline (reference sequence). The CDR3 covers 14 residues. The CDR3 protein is CAWSVGAGTYEQYF. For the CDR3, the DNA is TGTGCCTGGAGTGTGGGGGCAGGGACCTACGAGCAGTACTTC. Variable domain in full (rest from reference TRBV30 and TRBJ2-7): SQTIHQWPATLVQPVGSPLSLECTVEGTSNPNLYWYRQAAGRGLQLLFYSVGIGQISSEVPQNLSASRPQDRQFILSSKKLLLSDSGFYLCAWSVGAGTYEQYFGPGTRLTVT.

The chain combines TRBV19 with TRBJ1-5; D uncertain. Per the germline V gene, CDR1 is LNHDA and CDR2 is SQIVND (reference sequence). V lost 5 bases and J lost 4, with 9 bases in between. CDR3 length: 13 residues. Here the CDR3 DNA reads TGTGCCAGTAGTCCCCGGGCAAATCAGCCCCAGCATTTT. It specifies CASSPRANQPQHF.

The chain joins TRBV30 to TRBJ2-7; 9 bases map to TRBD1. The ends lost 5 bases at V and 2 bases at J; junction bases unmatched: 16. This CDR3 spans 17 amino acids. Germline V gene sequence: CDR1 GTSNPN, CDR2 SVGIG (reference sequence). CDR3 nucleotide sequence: TGTGCCTGGCGGGACAGGGAATTCCGGCAAACCGCCTACGAGCAGTACTTC. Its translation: CAWRDREFRQTAYEQYF.

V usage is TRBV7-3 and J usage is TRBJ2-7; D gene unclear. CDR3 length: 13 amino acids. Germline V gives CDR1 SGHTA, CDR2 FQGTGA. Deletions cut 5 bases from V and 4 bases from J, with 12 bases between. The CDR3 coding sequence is TGTGCCAGCAGCCACGACCTTGGGTACGAGCAGTACTTC. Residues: CASSHDLGYEQYF.

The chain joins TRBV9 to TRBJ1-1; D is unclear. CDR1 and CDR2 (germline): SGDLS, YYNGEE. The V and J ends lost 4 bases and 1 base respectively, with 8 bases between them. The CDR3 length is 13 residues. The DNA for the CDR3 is TGTGCCAGCAGCCCGCGGTGGAACACTGAAGCTTTCTTT. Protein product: CASSPRWNTEAFF.

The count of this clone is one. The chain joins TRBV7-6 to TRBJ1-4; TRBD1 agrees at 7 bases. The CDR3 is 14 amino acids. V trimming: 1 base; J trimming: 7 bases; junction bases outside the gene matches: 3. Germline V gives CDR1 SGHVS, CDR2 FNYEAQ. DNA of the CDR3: TGTGCCAGCAGCTTAGAGGCAGGGGGTGAAAAACTGTTTTTT. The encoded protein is CASSLEAGGEKLFF.

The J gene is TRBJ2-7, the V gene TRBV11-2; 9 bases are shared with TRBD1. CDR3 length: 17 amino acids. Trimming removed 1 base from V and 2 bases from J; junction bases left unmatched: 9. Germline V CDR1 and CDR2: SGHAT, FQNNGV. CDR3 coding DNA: TGTGCCAGCAGCTTAGTCCTACAGGGGGCAGTACCCTACGAGCAGTACTTC. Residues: CASSLVLQGAVPYEQYF.

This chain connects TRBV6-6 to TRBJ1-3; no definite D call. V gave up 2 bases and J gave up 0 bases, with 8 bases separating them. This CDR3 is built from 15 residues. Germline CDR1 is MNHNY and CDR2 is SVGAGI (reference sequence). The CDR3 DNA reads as TGTGCCAGCAGTTACGCACAGAGCTCTGGAAACACCATATATTTT. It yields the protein CASSYAQSSGNTIYF.

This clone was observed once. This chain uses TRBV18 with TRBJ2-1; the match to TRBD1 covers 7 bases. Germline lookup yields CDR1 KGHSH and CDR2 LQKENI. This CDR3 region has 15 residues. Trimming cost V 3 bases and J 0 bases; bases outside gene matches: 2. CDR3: CASSPGQSSYNEQFF. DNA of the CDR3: TGTGCCAGCTCACCGGGACAGAGCTCCTACAATGAGCAGTTCTTC. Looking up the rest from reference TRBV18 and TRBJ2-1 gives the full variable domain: NAGVMQNPRHLVRRRGQEARLRCSPMKGHSHVYWYRQLPEEGLKFMVYLQKENIIDESGMPKERFSAEFPKEGPSILRIQQVVRGDSAAYFCASSPGQSSYNEQFFGPGTRLTVL.

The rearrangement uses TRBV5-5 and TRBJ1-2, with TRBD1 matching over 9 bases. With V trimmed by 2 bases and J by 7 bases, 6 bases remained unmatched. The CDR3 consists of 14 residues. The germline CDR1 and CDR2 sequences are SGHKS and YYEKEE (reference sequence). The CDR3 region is CASSFKGTGPGYTF. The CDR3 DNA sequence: TGTGCCAGCAGCTTTAAGGGGACAGGGCCTGGCTACACCTTC.

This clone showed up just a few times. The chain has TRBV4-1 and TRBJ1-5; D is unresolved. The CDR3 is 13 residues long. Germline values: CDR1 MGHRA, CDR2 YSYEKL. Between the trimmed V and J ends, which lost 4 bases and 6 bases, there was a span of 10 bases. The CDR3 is CASSLASAQPQHF. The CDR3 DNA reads TGCGCCAGCAGCCTAGCGAGTGCTCAGCCCCAGCATTTT.

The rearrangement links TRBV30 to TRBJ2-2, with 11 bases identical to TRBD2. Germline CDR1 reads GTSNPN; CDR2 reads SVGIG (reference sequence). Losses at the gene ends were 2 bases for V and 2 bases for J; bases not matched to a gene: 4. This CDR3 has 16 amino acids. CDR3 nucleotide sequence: TGTGCCTGGAGTTTTAGCGGGAGGGTTAACACCGGGGAGCTGTTTTTT. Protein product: CAWSFSGRVNTGELFF. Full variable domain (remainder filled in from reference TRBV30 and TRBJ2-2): SQTIHQWPATLVQPVGSPLSLECTVEGTSNPNLYWYRQAAGRGLQLLFYSVGIGQISSEVPQNLSASRPQDRQFILSSKKLLLSDSGFYLCAWSFSGRVNTGELFFGEGSRLTVL.

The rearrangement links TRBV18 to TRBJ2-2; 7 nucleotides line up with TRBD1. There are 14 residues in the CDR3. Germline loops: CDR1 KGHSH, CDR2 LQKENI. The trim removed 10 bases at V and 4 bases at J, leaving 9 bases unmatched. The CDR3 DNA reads TGTGCCACCCAACAGGGGATTAGCACCGGGGAGCTGTTTTTT. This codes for CATQQGISTGELFF.

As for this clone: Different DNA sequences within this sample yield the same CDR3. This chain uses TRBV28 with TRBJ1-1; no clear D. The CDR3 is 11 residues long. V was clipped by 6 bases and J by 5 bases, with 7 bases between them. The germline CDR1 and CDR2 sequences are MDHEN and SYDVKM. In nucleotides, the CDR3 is TGTGCCAGCAGCAGTGGTACTGAAGCTTTCTTT. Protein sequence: CASSSGTEAFF.

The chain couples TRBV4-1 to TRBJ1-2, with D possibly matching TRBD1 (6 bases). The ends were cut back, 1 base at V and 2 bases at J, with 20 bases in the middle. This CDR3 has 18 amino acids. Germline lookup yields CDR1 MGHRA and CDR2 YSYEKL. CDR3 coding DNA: TGCGCCAGCAGCCAAGTTACGGGACACAGGTTGGGGAACTATGGCTACACCTTC. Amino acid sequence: CASSQVTGHRLGNYGYTF.

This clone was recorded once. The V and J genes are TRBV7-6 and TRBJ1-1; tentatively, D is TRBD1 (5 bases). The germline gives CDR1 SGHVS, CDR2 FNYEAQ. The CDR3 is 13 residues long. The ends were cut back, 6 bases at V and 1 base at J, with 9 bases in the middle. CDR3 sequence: CASSKQENTEAFF. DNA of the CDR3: TGTGCCAGCAGTAAACAGGAGAACACTGAAGCTTTCTTT.

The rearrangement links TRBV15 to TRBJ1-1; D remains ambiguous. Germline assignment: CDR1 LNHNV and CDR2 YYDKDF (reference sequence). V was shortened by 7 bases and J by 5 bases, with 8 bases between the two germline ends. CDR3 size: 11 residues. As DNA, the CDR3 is TGTGCCACCACCGAAGGGACTGAAGCTTTCTTT. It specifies CATTEGTEAFF.

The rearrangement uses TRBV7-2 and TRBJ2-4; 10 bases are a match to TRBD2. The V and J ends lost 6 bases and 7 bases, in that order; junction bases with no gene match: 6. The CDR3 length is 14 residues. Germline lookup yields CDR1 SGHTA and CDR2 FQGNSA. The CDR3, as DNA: TGTGCCAGCAGTCCGAGCGGGGGGGAGAACATTCAGTACTTC. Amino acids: CASSPSGGENIQYF.

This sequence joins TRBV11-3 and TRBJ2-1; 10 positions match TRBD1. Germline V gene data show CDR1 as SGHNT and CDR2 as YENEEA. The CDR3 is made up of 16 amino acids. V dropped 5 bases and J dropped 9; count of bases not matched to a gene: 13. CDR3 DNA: TGTGCCAGCAGCCGACAGGGGGCCCTTGATGGGGGTGAGCAGTTCTTC. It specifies CASSRQGALDGGEQFF. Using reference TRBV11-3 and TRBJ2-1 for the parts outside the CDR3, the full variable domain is EAGVVQSPRYKIIEKKQPVAFWCNPISGHNTLYWYLQNLGQGPELLIRYENEEAVDDSQLPKDRFSAERLKGVDSTLKIQPAELGDSAVYLCASSRQGALDGGEQFFGPGTRLTVL.

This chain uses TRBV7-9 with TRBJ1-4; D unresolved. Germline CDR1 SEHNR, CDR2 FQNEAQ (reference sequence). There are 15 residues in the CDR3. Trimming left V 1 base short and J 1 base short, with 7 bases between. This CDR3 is CASSLGVLTNEKLFF. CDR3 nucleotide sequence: TGTGCCAGCAGCTTAGGAGTCCTAACTAATGAAAAACTGTTTTTT.

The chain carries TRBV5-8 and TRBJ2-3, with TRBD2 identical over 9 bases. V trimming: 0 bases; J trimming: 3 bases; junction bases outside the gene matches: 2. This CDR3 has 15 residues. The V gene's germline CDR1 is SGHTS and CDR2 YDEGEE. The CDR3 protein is CASSLASGTTDTQYF. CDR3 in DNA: TGTGCCAGCAGCTTGGCTAGCGGGACTACAGATACGCAGTATTTT.

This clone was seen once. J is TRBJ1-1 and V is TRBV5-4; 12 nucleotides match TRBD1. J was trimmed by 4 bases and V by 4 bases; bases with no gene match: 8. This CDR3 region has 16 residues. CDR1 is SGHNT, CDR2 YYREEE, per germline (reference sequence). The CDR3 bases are TGTGCCAGCAGCGGGGACAGGGGGCATTGGGGCACTGAAGCTTTCTTT. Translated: CASSGDRGHWGTEAFF.